The 17 T cell receptor beta chains presented below share a single source sample, sequenced in a study of cytomegalovirus exposure and HLA in healthy donors. Repertoires were generated with immunoSEQ multiplex PCR, while TCRdb's copy carries only in-frame clones and drops some. The repertoire consists of under 200,000 clones, with about 81% occurring once and the leading ten covering about 1.2%. The sequencing sample was made of PBMCs. The receptors originated from a woman between 25 and 40 years old in good health and CMV-seronegative.

The chain couples TRBV30 to TRBJ2-7; TRBD2 aligns across 10 bases. J was trimmed by 6 bases and V by 8 bases; bases with no gene match: 7. CDR1 and CDR2 from the germline V gene are GTSNPN and SVGIG (reference sequence). This CDR3 has 12 amino acids. The CDR3 protein is CAAGAGGLEQYF. CDR3 nucleotide sequence: TGTGCCGCGGGAGCGGGAGGGCTCGAGCAGTACTTC.

This chain connects TRBV30 to TRBJ1-5; D gene ambiguous. The germline V gene has CDR1 GTSNPN and CDR2 SVGIG (reference sequence). V lost 2 bases and J lost 0, with 14 bases in between. This CDR3 is 16 amino acids long. The DNA for the CDR3 is TGTGCCTGGAGTATCCCGCGTCCGAGTAGCAATCAGCCCCAGCATTTT. As protein: CAWSIPRPSSNQPQHF.

The rearrangement uses TRBV6-5 and TRBJ2-7; 7 nucleotides agree with TRBD1. V gave up 6 bases and J gave up 2 bases; unmatched junction bases: 10. CDR1 MNHEY and CDR2 SVGAGI come from the germline V gene. The CDR3 has 15 residues. CDR3 region: CASSPRTGGPYEQYF. The CDR3 DNA is TGTGCCAGCAGCCCCCGGACAGGTGGGCCCTACGAGCAGTACTTC.

The CDR3 spells CASSGPQGKGTETQYF. The CDR3 DNA sequence: TGTGCCAGCAGTGGCCCCCAGGGCAAGGGTACAGAGACCCAGTACTTC. The genes are TRBV28 and TRBJ2-5; possible D gene TRBD1, 5 bases. There are 16 residues in the CDR3. Germline-derived CDR1 and CDR2 are MDHEN and SYDVKM. V shed 5 bases and J shed 4 bases, with 20 bases lying between them.

This chain uses TRBV30 with TRBJ2-3; D remains ambiguous. Per germline, CDR1 GTSNPN and CDR2 SVGIG (reference sequence). CDR3 length equals 14 residues. Trimming left V 0 bases short and J 2 bases short, with 9 bases between. The CDR3 spells CAWSVLTFTDTQYF. CDR3 coding DNA: TGTGCCTGGAGTGTACTGACATTCACAGATACGCAGTATTTT.

Notes on this clone: The same CDR3 can be traced to other DNA sequences in this sample. This chain links TRBV30 with TRBJ2-5; perhaps TRBD2 as D (5 bases). V was shortened by 0 bases and J by 4 bases, with 6 bases between the two germline ends. The CDR3 runs to 12 residues. Germline V CDR1 and CDR2: GTSNPN, SVGIG (reference sequence). This chain's CDR3 is CAWSVRGETQYF. As DNA, the CDR3 is TGTGCCTGGAGTGTACGGGGAGAGACCCAGTACTTC. The full variable domain, completed using reference TRBV30 and TRBJ2-5, is SQTIHQWPATLVQPVGSPLSLECTVEGTSNPNLYWYRQAAGRGLQLLFYSVGIGQISSEVPQNLSASRPQDRQFILSSKKLLLSDSGFYLCAWSVRGETQYFGPGTRLLVL.

The chain uses TRBV10-1 and TRBJ2-1; 9 nucleotides line up with TRBD1. The CDR3 is 16 residues long. V shed 2 bases and J 2 bases; nucleotides not matched to a gene: 4. CDR1 and CDR2 from the germline V gene are WNHNN and SYGVQD (reference sequence). DNA for the CDR3: TGCGCCAGCAGTGAGGCCGGGACAGGGCCCTACAATGAGCAGTTCTTC. It translates to CASSEAGTGPYNEQFF.

V usage is TRBV5-1 and J usage is TRBJ2-1; TRBD2 might be the D (5 bases). Looked up from germline, CDR1 is SGHRS and CDR2 is YFSETQ. CDR3 length: 15 amino acids. Trimming removed 4 bases at V and 15 bases at J, with 26 bases between. The DNA of the CDR3 is TGCGCCAGCAGCCCCTCCGGGCCCGGGGAGCTGAGGGTGTTCTTC. Its protein is CASSPSGPGELRVFF.

The rearrangement uses TRBV28 and TRBJ2-7; the D gene is possibly TRBD1 (6 bases). Germline-derived CDR1 and CDR2 are MDHEN and SYDVKM. The V gene lost 6 bases and the J gene lost 5 bases, with 17 bases spanning the gap. This CDR3 is built from 14 residues. For the CDR3, the DNA is TGTGCCAGCAGCCAGACAGCCAGGGGTCACGAGCAGTACTTC. Its protein product is CASSQTARGHEQYF.

The J gene is TRBJ2-5, the V gene TRBV5-1; TRBD1 matches at 8 bases. Germline V CDR1 and CDR2: SGHRS, YFSETQ. The CDR3 contains 14 residues. Germline trimming cut 3 bases from V and 5 bases from J; bases unmatched to any gene: 6. The CDR3 DNA follows: TGCGCCAGCAGCTCTCGGACAGGGTTGGAGACCCAGTACTTC. This gives the protein CASSSRTGLETQYF.

The rearrangement links TRBV28 to TRBJ1-2; D not certain. Trimming pared 2 bases from V and 2 bases from J, leaving 6 bases between. Per germline, CDR1 MDHEN and CDR2 SYDVKM. This CDR3 is 13 amino acids long. The CDR3 is CASSLNRNYGYTF. DNA of the CDR3: TGTGCCAGCAGTTTAAACAGAAACTATGGCTACACCTTC.

This clone has a handful of counts. The J gene is TRBJ2-3, the V gene TRBV7-9; 9 nucleotides line up with TRBD2. This CDR3 comprises 15 residues. Germline V CDR1 and CDR2: SEHNR, FQNEAQ (reference sequence). Trimming at V came to 3 bases and at J to 4 bases, leaving 5 bases not matched to a gene. The CDR3 DNA follows: TGTGCCAGCAGCTTGGCGCTAGCGGGGTCAGATACGCAGTATTTT. As protein: CASSLALAGSDTQYF.

The table lists this clone with a few counts. The J gene is TRBJ2-7, the V gene TRBV9; tentative D call: TRBD2 (6 bases). The CDR3 spans 18 residues. The V end lost 2 bases, the J end lost 0 bases, and 21 bases lay between the germline ends. Germline V gives CDR1 SGDLS, CDR2 YYNGEE. For the CDR3, the DNA is TGTGCCAGCAGCGTGAAGGGCAGTCCAGGCGGGGACTCCTACGAGCAGTACTTC. Translation gives CASSVKGSPGGDSYEQYF.

The table lists this clone with a few counts. The CDR3 coding sequence is TGTGCCAGCAGTATAGGGACAGGGGCCAACGAGCAGTACTTC. Its protein is CASSIGTGANEQYF. The rearrangement uses TRBV6-6 and TRBJ2-7; 10 bases line up with TRBD1. The CDR3 extends over 14 amino acids. Germline loops: CDR1 MNHNY, CDR2 SVGAGI (reference sequence). V was pared by 5 bases and J by 5 bases, with 6 bases of the junction left unmatched.

The chain is built from TRBV5-1 and TRBJ2-2; D is ambiguous. This CDR3 is built from 12 residues. Germline CDR1 SGHRS, CDR2 YFSETQ. V dropped 4 bases and J dropped 8 bases, with 9 bases sitting between them. CDR3 DNA: TGCGCCAGCAGCATCCGTGTGGGGGAGCTGTTTTTT. Protein sequence: CASSIRVGELFF.

This chain joins TRBV6-1 and TRBJ1-1; weak D call: TRBD1 (5 bases). CDR1 is MNHNS and CDR2 is SASEGT in the germline V gene. This CDR3 is built from 12 residues. The V and J ends lost 3 bases and 4 bases respectively, with 6 bases between them. The chain's CDR3 is CASSDQGTEAFF. CDR3 bases: TGTGCCAGCAGTGACCAGGGCACTGAAGCTTTCTTT.

This chain uses TRBV7-9 with TRBJ2-2, with 7 bases lining up with TRBD1. This CDR3 is built from 14 residues. Germline CDR1 SEHNR, CDR2 FQNEAQ (reference sequence). Germline trimming cut 4 bases from V and 5 bases from J; bases unmatched to any gene: 4. CDR3 amino acids: CASSSGQWTGELFF. The CDR3 DNA follows: TGTGCCAGCAGCTCGGGACAGTGGACCGGGGAGCTGTTTTTT.